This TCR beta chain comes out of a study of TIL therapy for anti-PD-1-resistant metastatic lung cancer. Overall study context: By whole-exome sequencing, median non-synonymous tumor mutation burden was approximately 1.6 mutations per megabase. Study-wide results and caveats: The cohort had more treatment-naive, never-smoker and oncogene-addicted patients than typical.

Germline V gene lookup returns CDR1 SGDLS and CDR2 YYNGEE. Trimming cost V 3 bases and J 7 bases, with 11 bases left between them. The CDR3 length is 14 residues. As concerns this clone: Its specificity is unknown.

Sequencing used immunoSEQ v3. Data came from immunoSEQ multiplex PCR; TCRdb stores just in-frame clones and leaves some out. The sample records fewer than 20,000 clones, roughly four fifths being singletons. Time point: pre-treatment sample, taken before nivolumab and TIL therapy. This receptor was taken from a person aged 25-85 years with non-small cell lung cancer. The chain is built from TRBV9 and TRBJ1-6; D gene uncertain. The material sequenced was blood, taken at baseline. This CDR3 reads CASSGVNLNSPLHF. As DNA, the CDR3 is TGTGCCAGCAGCGGAGTTAATCTGAATTCACCCCTCCACTTT.